This record concerns one T cell receptor (beta chain) sequence. This may stem from a read error, because a much larger clone lies one nucleotide away. This library used 300 to 500 ng RNA and molecular barcoded adaptors spanning alpha/delta and beta/gamma chains. TCRdb passed the reads through MiXCR, listing each CDR3 protein once. The sample lists over 50,000 distinct CDR3 sequences; 11% to 15% were seen once. The record originates from a study of read filtering for tumor transcriptome and immune sequencing. Germline-derived CDR1 and CDR2 are DFQATT and SNEGSKA (reference sequence). There are 13 residues in the CDR3. V gave up 5 bases and J gave up 3 bases, with 13 bases separating them.

The origin of this receptor is a donor at least 40 years old with multiple myeloma. The sequencing sample was made of a population of CD138-negative cells sorted from bone marrow. The chain uses TRBV20-1 and TRBJ2-5; no clear D. The CDR3 bases are TGCAGTGCTTCCTCACTTGGGGAAGAGACCCAGTACTTC. This translates into CSASSLGEETQYF.